These 27 T cell receptor beta chains came from one sample sequenced in a study of CD8 T cells in Susac syndrome. Random-hexamer reverse transcription was applied to roughly 0.5 to 1 ug RNA. Via MiXCR, TCRdb re-called the immunoSEQ multiplex PCR reads, giving one row per CDR3 protein. The data hold 100,000 to 150,000 distinct CDR3 sequences, with around 96% observed a single time. Sequenced sample: CD4+ T cells from PBMCs. These TCRs come from a human donor in good health.

The CDR3 region is CSAPGLAGVEQYF. DNA of the CDR3: TGCAGTGCCCCGGGACTAGCGGGAGTCGAGCAGTACTTC. The chain links TRBV20-1 to TRBJ2-7; 14 bases match TRBD2. Germline CDR1 reads DFQATT; CDR2 reads SNEGSKA (reference sequence). The junction had 4 bases not matched to a gene; V was cut back by 6 bases and J by 6 bases. This CDR3 has 13 residues.

J is TRBJ1-1 and V is TRBV5-1; a weak D match, TRBD1 (6 bases). This CDR3 contains 13 residues. V was trimmed by 4 bases and J by 2 bases, leaving 9 bases between them. Germline assignment: CDR1 SGHRS and CDR2 YFSETQ. The CDR3 protein is CASSRQDNTEAFF. CDR3 bases: TGCGCCAGCAGCCGACAGGATAACACTGAAGCTTTCTTT.

The V call is TRBV7-8, the J call TRBJ2-2, with D possibly being TRBD2 (6 bases). V was pared by 5 bases and J by 1 base, with 8 bases between. Germline-derived CDR1 and CDR2 are SGHVS and FQNEAQ. This CDR3 region has 14 residues. CDR3 DNA sequence: TGTGCCAGCAGCCCGGAGGGGAACACCGGGGAGCTGTTTTTT. Protein: CASSPEGNTGELFF.

The V gene is TRBV9, the J gene TRBJ1-1; D is ambiguous. In germline, CDR1 is SGDLS, CDR2 YYNGEE. The CDR3 has 13 residues. Trimming removed 3 bases from V and 7 bases from J, with 13 bases in between. The CDR3 reads CASSARYSDEAFF. CDR3 nucleotide sequence: TGTGCCAGCAGCGCCAGATACTCTGATGAAGCTTTCTTT.

This chain uses TRBV18 with TRBJ2-3; D might be TRBD1 or TRBD2, each matching 5 bases. Germline-derived CDR1 and CDR2 are KGHSH and LQKENI. The V end lost 3 bases, the J end lost 2 bases, and 15 bases lay between the germline ends. The CDR3 contains 16 residues. CDR3 bases: TGTGCCAGCTCACCTGTCACGGGGACCCACACAGATACGCAGTATTTT. It is translated as CASSPVTGTHTDTQYF.

This clonotype has only a few counts. V gene TRBV24-1 combines with J gene TRBJ2-7, with D perhaps matching TRBD1 or TRBD2 (5 bases each). The CDR3 has 11 amino acids. In germline, CDR1 is KGHDR, CDR2 SFDVKD. V was clipped by 9 bases and J by 2 bases, with 7 bases between them. In DNA form, the CDR3 reads TGTGCCACCGGGACCGCCTACGAGCAGTACTTC. Translating gives CATGTAYEQYF.

CDR3 DNA sequence: TGTGCCAGCCACTGGGGGACAACGAACAATGAGCAGTTCTTC. Amino acid sequence: CASHWGTTNNEQFF. The rearrangement links TRBV27 to TRBJ2-1, with a possible D match to TRBD1 (6 bases). CDR1 and CDR2 (germline): MNHEY, SMNVEV (reference sequence). Trimming removed 8 bases from V and 5 bases from J, with 16 bases in between. The CDR3 is made up of 14 amino acids.

The V gene is TRBV6-1, the J gene TRBJ2-3, with 7 bases identical to TRBD2. The CDR3 is made up of 13 amino acids. The V and J ends lost 8 bases and 2 bases, in that order; junction bases with no gene match: 4. CDR1 is MNHNS, CDR2 SASEGT, per germline. CDR3 loop: CASYGGNTDTQYF. CDR3 coding DNA: TGTGCCAGCTACGGGGGGAACACAGATACGCAGTATTTT.

The chain is built from TRBV7-2 and TRBJ2-3; possible D gene TRBD2, 6 bases. V lost 0 bases, J lost 1 base, and 11 bases lay in between. The CDR3 loop spans 16 amino acids. The V gene's germline CDR1 is SGHTA and CDR2 FQGNSA. CDR3 bases: TGTGCCAGCAGCTTAGCTCTAGCGATGGGCACAGATACGCAGTATTTT. Translation gives CASSLALAMGTDTQYF.

This sequence joins TRBV29-1 and TRBJ1-2; D might be TRBD1 (6 bases). The CDR3 runs 16 residues. V was shortened by 4 bases and J by 4 bases, with 22 bases between the two germline ends. Germline CDR1 is SQVTM and CDR2 is ANQGSEA. CDR3 sequence reads: CSVAPLLTGPTYGYTF. The CDR3 bases are TGCAGCGTTGCCCCACTTTTGACAGGCCCTACCTATGGCTACACCTTC.

The V call is TRBV5-1, the J call TRBJ2-1; 10 bases are a match to TRBD2. J was trimmed by 5 bases and V by 3 bases; bases with no gene match: 5. Germline CDR1 reads SGHRS; CDR2 reads YFSETQ. This CDR3 contains 15 residues. The CDR3 here is CASSWTSGGHNEQFF. The CDR3 DNA reads TGCGCCAGCAGCTGGACTAGCGGAGGACACAATGAGCAGTTCTTC.

The V and J genes are TRBV29-1 and TRBJ1-1; 9 nucleotides match TRBD1. The germline CDR1 and CDR2 sequences are SQVTM and ANQGSEA. CDR3 length: 13 residues. The V gene end was trimmed by 7 bases and the J gene end by 0 bases; junction bases not matched to a gene: 3. DNA of the CDR3: TGCAGCGGGGGACAGGGCATGAACACTGAAGCTTTCTTT. It translates to CSGGQGMNTEAFF.

The gene calls are TRBV3-1 and TRBJ2-5, with 7 bases that match TRBD1. J was trimmed by 9 bases and V by 6 bases; bases with no gene match: 10. CDR3 length: 13 amino acids. Germline-derived CDR1 and CDR2 are LGHDT and YNNKEL (reference sequence). The CDR3 protein is CASRPTGTPSQYF. The CDR3 bases are TGTGCCAGCAGACCGACAGGGACCCCCTCCCAGTACTTC.

The chain uses TRBV10-3 and TRBJ2-5; a weak D match, TRBD2 (6 bases). This CDR3 spans 11 amino acids. V lost 11 bases and J lost 5, with 12 bases in between. Germline CDR1 and CDR2: ENHRY and SYGVKD. CDR3 nucleotides: TGTGCCGCGGGGAGCTGGGAGACCCAGTACTTC. Its translation: CAAGSWETQYF.

DNA of the CDR3: TGCGCCAGCAGCGAGGGGACACAGATCATGAACACTGAAGCTTTCTTT. Translated, it gives CASSEGTQIMNTEAFF. This chain connects TRBV5-1 to TRBJ1-1; weak D call: TRBD1 (6 bases). Deletions cut 4 bases from V and 0 bases from J, with 16 bases between. The V gene's germline CDR1 is SGHRS and CDR2 YFSETQ. This CDR3 is built from 16 residues. The full variable domain, with the rest looked up from reference TRBV5-1 and TRBJ1-1, is KAGVTQTPRYLIKTRGQQVTLSCSPISGHRSVSWYQQTPGQGLQFLFEYFSETQRNKGNFPGRFSGRQFSNSRSEMNVSTLELGDSALYLCASSEGTQIMNTEAFFGQGTRLTVV.

This clonotype was detected only a few times. The chain links TRBV27 to TRBJ2-5; 10 bases are shared with TRBD1. V lost 6 bases and J lost 5; bases outside the gene matches: 3. Per germline, CDR1 MNHEY and CDR2 SMNVEV (reference sequence). The CDR3 length is 13 residues. This chain's CDR3 is CASRTGGAETQYF. The CDR3 DNA reads as TGTGCCAGCAGGACAGGGGGCGCGGAGACCCAGTACTTC.

The gene calls are TRBV3-1 and TRBJ2-2; TRBD2 matches at 12 bases. V gave up 4 bases and J gave up 1 base; unmatched junction bases: 1. The CDR3 consists of 16 residues. Germline values: CDR1 LGHDT, CDR2 YNNKEL (reference sequence). CDR3 bases: TGTGCCAGCAGCCGGACTAGCGGGAAGAACACCGGGGAGCTGTTTTTT. It is translated as CASSRTSGKNTGELFF.

CDR3 coding DNA: TGTGCCAGCAGTGAAAGAGCTAGCAATCAGCCCCAGCATTTT. Translated, it gives CASSERASNQPQHF. V gene TRBV6-1 combines with J gene TRBJ1-5; no firm D call. The CDR3 has 14 amino acids. The V end was cut by 2 bases, the J end by 0 bases, with 5 bases between. Germline loops: CDR1 MNHNS, CDR2 SASEGT.

The chain has TRBV3-1 and TRBJ2-3; no definite D call. V was trimmed by 3 bases and J by 2 bases, leaving 12 bases between them. Germline CDR1 LGHDT, CDR2 YNNKEL (reference sequence). This CDR3 is 15 amino acids long. The CDR3 sequence: CASSQMVQPTDTQYF. CDR3 nucleotide sequence: TGTGCCAGCAGCCAGATGGTCCAGCCCACAGATACGCAGTATTTT.

V is TRBV12-3 or TRBV12-4 and J is TRBJ1-1; D is ambiguous. The CDR3 consists of 13 residues. Between the trimmed V and J ends, which lost 5 bases and 0 bases, there was a span of 7 bases. Here the CDR3 reads CASSDILNTEAFF. The CDR3 DNA sequence: TGTGCCAGCAGTGATATCCTGAACACTGAAGCTTTCTTT.

The J gene is TRBJ2-4, the V gene TRBV3-1, with 9 bases that match TRBD2. With 1 base clipped from V and 7 bases from J, the junction kept 14 bases outside the gene matches. This CDR3 has 18 amino acids. Germline assignment: CDR1 LGHDT and CDR2 YNNKEL (reference sequence). Here the CDR3 reads CASSQVRTSDRSANIQYF. Here the CDR3 DNA reads TGTGCCAGCAGCCAAGTCAGGACTAGCGATAGGAGCGCGAACATTCAGTACTTC.

The J gene is TRBJ2-6, the V gene TRBV18; D not certain. Trimming took 6 bases from V and 0 from J, leaving 12 bases between them. Germline V CDR1 and CDR2: KGHSH, LQKENI. The length of the CDR3 is 16 residues. CDR3 DNA sequence: TGTGCCAGCTCCGGAAGGTTAGGCTCTGGGGCCAACGTCCTGACTTTC. This encodes CASSGRLGSGANVLTF.

V is TRBV10-3 and J is TRBJ2-7; D ambiguous. This CDR3 is 14 amino acids long. V dropped 3 bases and J dropped 2 bases, with 11 bases sitting between them. Germline V lookup: CDR1 ENHRY, CDR2 SYGVKD. Here the CDR3 DNA reads TGTGCCATCAGTGAAGGCCGGCTGGCCTACGAGCAGTACTTC. This encodes CAISEGRLAYEQYF.

CDR3 nucleotides: TGCGCCAGCAGCCCTGGGGCGGGAGCTTCCTACAATGAGCAGTTCTTC. Encoded protein: CASSPGAGASYNEQFF. J is TRBJ2-1 and V is TRBV5-1, with 7 nucleotides matching TRBD2. There are 16 residues in the CDR3. Germline CDR1 is SGHRS and CDR2 is YFSETQ. The V and J ends lost 4 bases and 1 base, in that order; junction bases with no gene match: 8.

The V and J genes are TRBV28 and TRBJ2-1, with a weak D call TRBD1 (5 bases). This CDR3 has 15 amino acids. Germline V gene sequence: CDR1 MDHEN, CDR2 SYDVKM. With 1 base removed from V and 2 bases from J, the gap between germline ends came to 9 bases. This chain's CDR3 is CASSLSGSPYNEQFF. The CDR3 DNA is TGTGCCAGCAGTTTATCAGGGTCCCCCTACAATGAGCAGTTCTTC.

The chain has TRBV29-1 and TRBJ2-1; 10 bases are a match to TRBD1. Germline V CDR1 and CDR2: SQVTM, ANQGSEA. Trimming took 8 bases from V and 14 from J; bases not matched to a gene: 15. The CDR3 runs 13 residues. Written as DNA, the CDR3 is TGCAGCCTCCAGCAAAATCGGGGACAGGGGAAGTTCTTC. Translated, it gives CSLQQNRGQGKFF.

The genes are TRBV20-1 and TRBJ2-3; 7 bases agree with TRBD2. J lost 5 bases, V lost 2 bases, and 10 bases had no gene match. The germline V gene has CDR1 DFQATT and CDR2 SNEGSKA (reference sequence). The CDR3 has 15 amino acids. The CDR3 bases are TGCAGTGCTAGATCCTGGGGACTAAGAGGAGATACGCAGTATTTT. This codes for CSARSWGLRGDTQYF.